The entry below describes one TCR beta chain. Its antigen remains undetermined. No much larger clone exists at a distance of one base, and base qualities are not known. This record belongs to a study of CD8+ T cells in alopecia areata (dated 2018 in TCRdb). Turning to the overall study: Treated patients were enrolled in an open-label pilot trial of oral tofacitinib at 5 to 10 mg twice daily for moderate-to-severe alopecia areata. Tofacitinib was administered for 6 to 18 months, and 6 months of follow-up off drug were then conducted to assess delayed response and recurrence. To study T cell clonal expansion in alopecia areata, the researchers applied high-throughput TCRbeta sequencing to both the C3H/HeJ mouse model and human patients. On the human side, TCRbeta sequencing was run on scalp tissue and on sorted CD4+ and CD8+ peripheral blood T cells from healthy controls and from alopecia areata patients with either patchy or totalis/universalis disease. Biopsies were taken from tofacitinib-treated patients at baseline and again at 4 and 24 weeks into treatment, and several of those patients also had a later scalp biopsy. Scalp clonality was compared among normal scalp (n=4), patchy alopecia areata scalp (n=8), and alopecia totalis/universalis scalp (n=8). RNA came from the PAXgene miRNA kit for fixed scalp, the miRNeasy kit for PBMCs, and the RNeasy kit for mouse skin. TCRbeta CDR3 regions were amplified by immunoSEQ multiplex PCR with 35 Vbeta forward and 13 Jbeta reverse primers. Beyond this particular receptor, the publication reports: Scalp TCR repertoire analysis is complicated because resident alphabeta T cells in normal human skin are also sequenced, whereas mouse skin is dominated by gammadelta T cells. Shared TCR sequences between patients were less evident than in mice, which may be partly attributable to HLA diversity in the patient population. Lesional scalp, especially in alopecia totalis/universalis, showed higher clonality and more expanded CD8+ clones than normal scalp, suggesting antigenic drive.

The germline V gene specifies SGHTA as CDR1 and FQGNSA as CDR2. Measured from the cysteine to the phenylalanine, the CDR3 is 15 residues long. Only CDR3 DNA is held: 45 bases, read in frame from base 1. Ends trimmed: V by 5 bases, J by 1 base; bases unmatched to a gene: 5. Libraries came from the immunoSEQ multiplex PCR assay. RNA was extracted from all samples and reverse transcribed into cDNA as template for TCR sequencing. SuperScript III was used to make first-strand cDNA, primed with a 2:1 mix of oligo-dT and random hexamers. A synthetic immune receptor repertoire was used to gauge amplification bias, and whatever bias remained was removed computationally. In the paper's pipeline: Raw reads were preprocessed to remove errors, and CDR3 was defined by IMGT conventions from the conserved cysteine to phenylalanine. Clonality was computed as 1 minus the Shannon entropy, with the entropy normalized by log2 of the number of productive unique TCRs. Whether each scalp clone was CD4 or CD8 was inferred by checking scalp TCRbeta sequences against the CD4 and CD8 repertoires from sorted blood. The table comes from immuneACCESS by way of TCRdb, which keeps in-frame sequences with V and J called. Part of the clones is missing from these tables; in studies checked, under half for an unresolved V gene and the rest for unknown reasons. V, J and clone size reflect that table, while D and trimming were determined from the DNA. The sample profile shows about 150,000 clones; around half of them were found once. 19% of the sample is held by the ten biggest clonotypes.

The time point label for this specimen denotes: baseline before oral tofacitinib. Peripheral blood and lesional scalp punch biopsies were obtained from patients with alopecia areata. PBMCs were separated by density centrifugation and stained for CD3, CD4 and CD8, after which CD4+ and CD8+ T cells were sorted on a FACSAria. The clonotype originates from a human donor with alopecia areata. The sequence joins TRBV7-2 to TRBJ2-7; 10 bases in the junction line up with TRBD1. The sequenced sample was CD8+ T cells sorted from blood, obtained at week 0. CDR3 protein: CASSHPGQGSYEQYF. The nucleotide sequence is TGTGCCAGCAGCCACCCGGGACAGGGGTCCTACGAGCAGTACTTC. Reference TRBV7-2 and TRBJ2-7 genes cover what lies past the CDR3, so the full variable domain is GAGVSQSPSNKVTEKGKDVELRCDPISGHTALYWYRQSLGQGLEFLIYFQGNSAPDKSGLPSDRFSAERTGGSVSTLTIQRTQQEDSAVYLCASSHPGQGSYEQYFGPGTRLTVT.